The clone carrying this T cell receptor (beta chain) was seen more than once but under ten times. Its antigen is as yet unknown. Sequencing templates came from extracted RNA that was reverse transcribed into cDNA. The assay was immunoSEQ multiplex PCR, and TCRdb's table has in-frame clones only and misses some. The data show approximately 63,000 clones, approximately 60% seen once. This specimen comes from a study of CD8+ T cells in alopecia areata. General study findings and limits: Alphabeta T cells residing in normal skin are also sequenced in scalp samples. Across lesional scalp, and particularly alopecia totalis/universalis, clonality surpassed that of normal scalp.

Trimming took 6 bases from V and 6 from J; bases not matched to a gene: 11. CDR1 and CDR2 (germline): LNHDA, SQIVND (reference sequence). The CDR3 covers 15 residues. The rearrangement joins TRBV19 to TRBJ2-1, with TRBD2 identical over 7 bases. The source material was CD8+ T cells sorted from blood, sampled at week 0. The TCR originated in a human donor with alopecia areata. The CDR3 nucleotides are TGTGCCAGTAGCCGCTGGGTGGGCGGGGGCAATGAGCAGTTCTTC. The encoded protein is CASSRWVGGGNEQFF.